This paragraph reports one TCR beta chain. What this receptor recognizes is not known. Base qualities were left out, and no much larger clone turns up one base away. The donors were healthy, HIV-negative adults who had no recently reported acute infections or vaccinations. Only Caucasian adults living in Nashville, Tennessee, USA were represented among the donors. CD4+ T cells were enriched by magnetic negative selection; naive cells were then positively selected on CD45RA, and the negative fraction formed the memory subset. After blood collection by leukapheresis, PBMCs were isolated using Ficoll-Histopaque density gradient centrifugation and then cryopreserved in the vapor phase of liquid nitrogen. Analytical flow cytometry was used to check the purity and quantity of each magnetically sorted T cell population. Genomic DNA was isolated from each sorted fraction and quantified by UV absorbance on a Nanodrop 2000c.

The record originates from a study of shared clonotypes between healthy human individuals (dated by TCRdb to the early 2020s). For the wider study: A few men and two women, aged 18 to 49 years, made up the cohort. Blood TCR repertoires of a handful of healthy adults were deeply sequenced to estimate repertoire size and the extent of clonotype sharing between individuals. To increase sequencing depth and limit assay-specific biases, TCR repertoire library preparation and sequencing were carried out by different laboratories using diverse techniques. Each donor's leukapheresis produced roughly between roughly 0.85 and 9.5 billion PBMCs. For each donor, three plates each were used for CD4 naive and CD4 memory, two plates were used for CD8 naive, and one plate was used for CD8 memory. What the research found in general, with its limitations: The small number of donors limited the genetic and exposure-history diversity represented. Across four donors, around 5% of naive CD4, roughly 3.5% of naive CD8, 2.3% of memory CD4, and under 0.45% of memory CD8 clonotypes were shared. Compared with non-shared clonotypes, the clonotypes found in all four sorted-subset donors had higher generation probabilities. Naive subsets generally had larger estimated clonotype richness than memory subsets. Sampling was restricted to blood, and TCR repertoires in tissues likely differ from the TCR repertoires found in blood. Based on pairwise subsampling, the degree of clonotype sharing among donors was expected to be affected by sequencing depth. Rarefaction of sorted-subset datasets indicated incomplete sequencing despite the large sequencing depth.

Using the deep immunoSEQ assay, multiplex PCR amplified TCR CDR3 regions from genomic DNA. Extracted genomic DNA from each cell subset was distributed evenly across all wells of several immunoSEQ 96-well plates, and each plate was treated as a replicate. For sorted subsets, each replicate PCR was loaded with about 0.2 ug genomic DNA, equivalent to 25,000 to 30,000 T cell genomes. Purified libraries were measured with a Qubit 3.0 fluorometer, size-checked on a Bioanalyzer 2100, and measured again with the KAPA Library Quantification kit. Every immunoSEQ 96-well plate was sequenced on a dedicated single-read 150-cycle Illumina NextSeq 550 flow cell. In the source study's methods: Because the immunoSEQ output held only junctional sequences and lacked quality scores, the filtering could not match the filtering applied to full-length reads. To assign V/J genes and CDR3, sequences were annotated against IMGT germline references using PyIR, a Python wrapper for IgBLAST v1.9. Reads were filtered out if the reads had weak V/J assignments (E-value above 1e-6), no CDR3, stop codons, out-of-frame junctions, or ambiguous translated residues. V3J clonotypes were defined as sequences sharing an identical inferred V gene, J gene, and CDR3 amino acid sequence. To compute the percentage overlap between repertoires, the number of shared unique clonotypes was divided by the size of the smaller repertoire. Repertoire richness was assessed with RTK rarefaction, the Chao1 estimator, and Recon v2.1 estimates of unobserved clonotypes. Generation probabilities for all TCRbeta clonotypes obtained by the gDNA method from a few donors were computed using OLGA. The table comes from immuneACCESS by way of TCRdb, which keeps in-frame sequences with V and J called. Part of the clones is missing from these tables; in studies checked, under half for an unresolved V gene and the rest for unknown reasons. V and J calls and clone size follow that table, whereas D and trimming were derived from the DNA. The sample data list a few million clones, and approximately 94% of these were observed just once. The top ten clones comprise roughly 0.13% of the sample.

The CDR3 spans 17 residues, from the cysteine through the phenylalanine. Left in the record is the CDR3 DNA by itself, 51 bases read in frame from the first base. After removal of 4 bases from V and 8 bases from J, the junction retains 16 bases not matched to a gene. CDR1 and CDR2 are drawn from the germline V gene (reference sequence): SGHNT, YYREEE. The sequenced sample was naive CD4+ T cells sorted from blood. Interpreted using the paper, the cell subset or site label stands for: CD45RA+ positively selected. The chain is made from TRBV5-4 and TRBJ2-2, with 8 middle bases fitting TRBD2. The receptor was derived from a man in his late teens or twenties in good health. The CDR3: CASSLPLNGRAGGELFF. The DNA sequence reads TGTGCCAGCAGCCTACCCCTGAACGGGAGGGCAGGGGGGGAGCTGTTTTTT.